The 28 T cell receptor beta chains below come from one sample, sequenced in a study of regulatory T cells in long-lasting Graves disease. Both iRepertoire HTBI primers and Arm-PCR of CDR3 regions were used to build the TCR beta libraries. MiXCR was run by TCRdb on the multiplex PCR reads, yielding one entry per CDR3 protein. In the table there are around 450,000 distinct CDR3 sequences, 15% of which are singletons. The time point here: newly diagnosed GD, antithyroid drugs for less than 3 months. Construction of the TCR library relied on RNA isolated from PBMCs. These records were also assigned to another study, of T cells in Graves' hyperthyroidism and ophthalmopathy.

Material: peripheral blood mononuclear cells (PBMCs), obtained at new diagnosis, from a patient treated with antithyroid drugs. The source of these receptors is a woman aged 40 to 55 with Graves disease.

Many counts were recorded for this clonotype. The rearrangement links TRBV27 to TRBJ2-2; TRBD2 matches 9 bases. Looked up from germline, CDR1 is MNHEY and CDR2 is SMNVEV (reference sequence). The CDR3 consists of 16 residues. With V trimmed by 0 bases and J by 2 bases, 1 base remained unmatched. The CDR3 coding sequence is TGTGCCAGCAGTTTATCGACTAGCGGCAACACCGGGGAGCTGTTTTTT. Translated: CASSLSTSGNTGELFF.

This clonotype occurred many times. The rearrangement uses TRBV7-2 and TRBJ2-3, with a weak D call TRBD2 (7 bases). From germline, CDR1 is SGHTA and CDR2 FQGNSA. This CDR3 has 16 residues. V gave up 5 bases and J gave up 6 bases, with 21 bases separating them. The CDR3 nucleotides read TGTGCCAGCAGCCCGGCTGGGGGGGCTCCACTCGATACGCAGTATTTT. Protein sequence: CASSPAGGAPLDTQYF.

This clonotype was seen ten or more times. The chain joins TRBV11-3 to TRBJ1-1, with 10 bases that match TRBD1. The germline V gene has CDR1 SGHNT and CDR2 YENEEA. The CDR3 has 15 amino acids. V shed 5 bases, J shed 3 bases, and the junction held 6 bases outside the gene matches. DNA of the CDR3: TGTGCCAGCAGCCTTAGGGACAGGGGCCACACTGAAGCTTTCTTT. Its translation: CASSLRDRGHTEAFF. The variable domain in full, with the rest retrieved from reference TRBV11-3 and TRBJ1-1, is EAGVVQSPRYKIIEKKQPVAFWCNPISGHNTLYWYLQNLGQGPELLIRYENEEAVDDSQLPKDRFSAERLKGVDSTLKIQPAELGDSAVYLCASSLRDRGHTEAFFGQGTRLTVV.

This clonotype was observed many times. The chain is built from TRBV19 and TRBJ2-1; D may be TRBD1 or TRBD2 (5 bases each). Germline values: CDR1 LNHDA, CDR2 SQIVND (reference sequence). The V and J ends lost 9 bases and 2 bases respectively, with 17 bases between them. The CDR3 length is 15 residues. The chain's CDR3 is CASTPGQGPYNEQFF. The DNA of the CDR3 is TGTGCCAGCACACCGGGGCAGGGTCCCTACAATGAGCAGTTCTTC.

This clonotype was recorded many times. The J gene is TRBJ2-7, the V gene TRBV27; TRBD1 matches 9 bases. The CDR3 has 15 amino acids. Germline V CDR1 and CDR2: MNHEY, SMNVEV (reference sequence). The ends lost 5 bases at V and 2 bases at J; junction bases unmatched: 7. The CDR3 DNA sequence: TGTGCCAGCAGTCCCGCCGGGACAGGGACCTACGAGCAGTACTTC. Translated, it gives CASSPAGTGTYEQYF.

The table lists this clonotype with a few counts. The chain links TRBV28 to TRBJ2-1, with TRBD2 identical over 14 bases. Trimming cost V 5 bases and J 8 bases; bases outside gene matches: 5. The CDR3 consists of 15 residues. Germline values: CDR1 MDHEN, CDR2 SYDVKM. In DNA form, the CDR3 reads TGTGCCAGCAGTCGACTAGCGGGAGGGCCAGATGAGCAGTTCTTC. Amino acids: CASSRLAGGPDEQFF.

This clonotype was counted at least ten times. This chain links TRBV30 with TRBJ2-7; either TRBD1 or TRBD2 may supply D (5 bases each). V was clipped by 5 bases and J by 4 bases, with 18 bases between them. The CDR3 runs 14 residues. Germline CDR1 is GTSNPN and CDR2 is SVGIG (reference sequence). The DNA of the CDR3 is TGTGCCTGGGGTCGGTCATCAGGGAGTTACGAGCAGTACTTC. Amino acid sequence: CAWGRSSGSYEQYF.

The V and J genes are TRBV19 and TRBJ1-1; D is perhaps TRBD1 (5 bases). Germline CDR1 reads LNHDA; CDR2 reads SQIVND (reference sequence). The CDR3 length is 14 residues. V lost 4 bases and J lost 1, with 10 bases in between. The CDR3 nucleotides are TGTGCCAGTAGTACCGACAGCCCGAACACTGAAGCTTTCTTT. Amino acid sequence: CASSTDSPNTEAFF. The full variable domain, with the rest looked up from reference TRBV19 and TRBJ1-1, is DGGITQSPKYLFRKEGQNVTLSCEQNLNHDAMYWYRQDPGQGLRLIYYSQIVNDFQKGDIAEGYSVSREKKESFPLTVTSAQKNPTAFYLCASSTDSPNTEAFFGQGTRLTVV.

This clonotype was picked up a small number of times. V and J are TRBV7-2 and TRBJ1-3; no clear D. The CDR3 length is 14 residues. Germline V gene lookup returns CDR1 SGHTA and CDR2 FQGNSA. Trimming removed 5 bases from V and 3 bases from J, with 11 bases in between. The CDR3, as DNA: TGTGCCAGCAGCATGGGGAGTTTTGGAAACACCATATATTTT. Encoded protein: CASSMGSFGNTIYF. The full variable domain, with the rest looked up from reference TRBV7-2 and TRBJ1-3, is GAGVSQSPSNKVTEKGKDVELRCDPISGHTALYWYRQSLGQGLEFLIYFQGNSAPDKSGLPSDRFSAERTGGSVSTLTIQRTQQEDSAVYLCASSMGSFGNTIYFGEGSWLTVV.

This clonotype was observed a few times. The chain carries TRBV9 and TRBJ2-1; TRBD2 matches at 10 bases. Germline V gene data show CDR1 as SGDLS and CDR2 as YYNGEE. J gave up 2 bases and V 4 bases, and 6 bases lay outside the gene matches. CDR3 size: 16 residues. For the CDR3, the DNA is TGTGCCAGCAGCAAAGAAGCGGGAGGGCCCTACAATGAGCAGTTCTTC. It yields the protein CASSKEAGGPYNEQFF.

This chain links TRBV20-1 with TRBJ2-1, with D unclear. This CDR3 is built from 14 residues. V lost 1 base to trimming and J lost 4 bases, with 11 bases between them. The V gene's germline CDR1 is DFQATT and CDR2 SNEGSKA (reference sequence). The CDR3, as DNA: TGCAGTGCTAGAGTTTTGGAGAAATACAATGAGCAGTTCTTC. Protein product: CSARVLEKYNEQFF.

In this sample, this clonotype turned up many times. This chain joins TRBV20-1 and TRBJ2-7, with TRBD2 identical over 13 bases. Losses at the gene ends were 6 bases for V and 3 bases for J; bases not matched to a gene: 11. The CDR3 runs to 16 residues. Germline CDR1 DFQATT, CDR2 SNEGSKA (reference sequence). CDR3 in DNA: TGCAGTGCCCAAGGACTAGCGGGAGCTCCCCTCTACGAGCAGTACTTC. It yields the protein CSAQGLAGAPLYEQYF.

This clonotype was seen repeatedly, ten times or more. V and J are TRBV18 and TRBJ1-4, with a possible D match to TRBD1 (5 bases). This CDR3 comprises 15 residues. Germline values: CDR1 KGHSH, CDR2 LQKENI. V was trimmed by 3 bases and J by 6 bases, leaving 14 bases between them. CDR3 bases: TGTGCCAGCTCACCGCGAGGCGGGACGTATGAAAAACTGTTTTTT. Its protein is CASSPRGGTYEKLFF.

For this clonotype: A clone one base away is much larger, so this may be a read error. The chain couples TRBV3-1 to TRBJ2-3; D remains ambiguous. V was pared by 0 bases and J by 2 bases, with 3 bases between. The CDR3 consists of 13 residues. Germline assignment: CDR1 LGHDT and CDR2 YNNKEL (reference sequence). The CDR3: CASSQEHTDTQYF. As DNA, the CDR3 is TGTGCCAGCAGCCAAGAACACACAGATACGCAGTATTTT.

This clonotype was recorded many times. The chain is built from TRBV28 and TRBJ2-1; TRBD2 agrees at 7 bases. The CDR3 extends over 16 amino acids. Germline CDR1 reads MDHEN; CDR2 reads SYDVKM. Unmatched junction bases numbered 12, after V lost 4 bases and J lost 6 bases. This CDR3 reads CASSSSYAGAINEQFF. The CDR3, as DNA: TGTGCCAGCAGTTCCAGTTACGCGGGAGCTATCAATGAGCAGTTCTTC.

This clonotype has at least ten counts. This sequence joins TRBV19 and TRBJ2-3; TRBD2 aligns across 7 bases. Per germline, CDR1 LNHDA and CDR2 SQIVND (reference sequence). This CDR3 contains 15 residues. V gave up 4 bases and J gave up 2 bases; unmatched junction bases: 6. CDR3 sequence (DNA): TGTGCCAGTAGTAGGTTCGGGGGGACCACAGATACGCAGTATTTT. This encodes CASSRFGGTTDTQYF.

This clonotype was observed many times. The chain has TRBV11-3 and TRBJ2-1; D may be TRBD2 (6 bases). CDR1 SGHNT and CDR2 YENEEA come from the germline V gene. The V and J ends lost 5 bases and 8 bases respectively, with 13 bases between them. The CDR3 covers 13 residues. CDR3 in DNA: TGTGCCAGCAGCACCGGACTACCCTATGAGCAGTTCTTC. It translates to CASSTGLPYEQFF. Full variable domain (outside the CDR3, taken from reference TRBV11-3 and TRBJ2-1): EAGVVQSPRYKIIEKKQPVAFWCNPISGHNTLYWYLQNLGQGPELLIRYENEEAVDDSQLPKDRFSAERLKGVDSTLKIQPAELGDSAVYLCASSTGLPYEQFFGPGTRLTVL.

This clonotype was counted many times. The V call is TRBV6-2 or TRBV6-3, the J call TRBJ2-1, with 7 bases aligning to TRBD2. The V and J ends lost 1 base and 2 bases, in that order; junction bases with no gene match: 11. The CDR3 contains 18 residues. Germline V lookup: CDR1 MNHEY, CDR2 SVGEGT. Written as DNA, the CDR3 is TGTGCCAGCAGTTACTTAACGGGGGGTTCCCTCACCTACAATGAGCAGTTCTTC. Amino acids: CASSYLTGGSLTYNEQFF.

This clonotype was counted ten times or more. The chain links TRBV27 to TRBJ2-2; D remains unclear. This CDR3 is built from 13 residues. Germline-derived CDR1 and CDR2 are MNHEY and SMNVEV (reference sequence). Trimming took 5 bases from V and 6 from J, leaving 10 bases between them. CDR3 region: CASSPIQAGELFF. In DNA, the CDR3 is TGTGCCAGCAGTCCAATCCAAGCCGGGGAGCTGTTTTTT.

This clonotype was recorded many times. V and J are TRBV19 and TRBJ2-1; D gene unclear. The CDR3 is made up of 14 amino acids. Germline V gene lookup returns CDR1 LNHDA and CDR2 SQIVND (reference sequence). Trimming stripped 6 bases from V and 2 bases from J, with 11 bases between. As DNA, the CDR3 is TGTGCCAGTAGACGGACGGGCGCCTACAATGAGCAGTTCTTC. Its protein product is CASRRTGAYNEQFF. Combining the CDR3 with reference TRBV19 and TRBJ2-1 gives the whole variable domain DGGITQSPKYLFRKEGQNVTLSCEQNLNHDAMYWYRQDPGQGLRLIYYSQIVNDFQKGDIAEGYSVSREKKESFPLTVTSAQKNPTAFYLCASRRTGAYNEQFFGPGTRLTVL.

The chain has TRBV28 and TRBJ1-2; a weak D match, TRBD1 (6 bases). This CDR3 has 17 amino acids. Germline V gene lookup returns CDR1 MDHEN and CDR2 SYDVKM. Between the trimmed V and J ends, which lost 5 bases and 2 bases, there was a span of 21 bases. The CDR3 reads CASSQASGHPINYGYTF. The CDR3, as DNA: TGTGCCAGCAGTCAGGCTTCGGGACATCCGATAAACTATGGCTACACCTTC.

The sample holds many counts of this clonotype. The V call is TRBV11-3, the J call TRBJ2-1; tentatively, D is TRBD2 (5 bases). The CDR3 is made up of 13 amino acids. V gave up 6 bases and J gave up 9 bases, with 15 bases separating them. Germline V CDR1 and CDR2: SGHNT, YENEEA. CDR3 coding DNA: TGTGCCAGCAGGGGTAGGGAAGCGGCTGAGCAGTTCTTC. Translating it yields CASRGREAAEQFF. Looking up the rest from reference TRBV11-3 and TRBJ2-1 gives the full variable domain: EAGVVQSPRYKIIEKKQPVAFWCNPISGHNTLYWYLQNLGQGPELLIRYENEEAVDDSQLPKDRFSAERLKGVDSTLKIQPAELGDSAVYLCASRGREAAEQFFGPGTRLTVL.

This clonotype was seen at least ten times. The chain is built from TRBV12-3 or TRBV12-4 and TRBJ2-5; 7 nucleotides align to TRBD2. V lost 5 bases to trimming and J lost 4 bases; unmatched junction nucleotides: 4. CDR3 length: 13 residues. Here the CDR3 reads CASSRGEGETQYF. CDR3 nucleotides: TGTGCCAGCAGTCGGGGGGAGGGAGAGACCCAGTACTTC.

This clonotype has just one count. The chain employs TRBV9 and TRBJ2-1, with 7 bases matching TRBD2. Germline V gives CDR1 SGDLS, CDR2 YYNGEE. V shed 6 bases, J shed 0 bases, and the junction held 9 bases outside the gene matches. This CDR3 spans 16 amino acids. CDR3: CASTQGGGSSYNEQFF. The CDR3 DNA reads TGTGCCAGCACCCAGGGCGGCGGGAGCTCCTACAATGAGCAGTTCTTC.

V and J are TRBV18 and TRBJ2-5; D gene ambiguous. Germline lookup yields CDR1 KGHSH and CDR2 LQKENI. The CDR3 totals 16 residues. The germline V and J ends were trimmed by 0 bases and 4 bases, with 15 bases remaining between them. CDR3 sequence (DNA): TGTGCCAGCTCACCACCGACCCCTTTTCGAGGAGAGACCCAGTACTTC. It codes for CASSPPTPFRGETQYF.

The V call is TRBV7-3, the J call TRBJ2-6; D possibly corresponds to TRBD1 (5 bases). The CDR3 extends over 15 amino acids. The germline gives CDR1 SGHTA, CDR2 FQGTGA. Trimming stripped 3 bases from V and 3 bases from J, with 9 bases between. In nucleotides, the CDR3 is TGTGCCAGCAGCTTGGGGCACAGTGGGGCCAACGTCCTGACTTTC. Its translation: CASSLGHSGANVLTF.

This sequence joins TRBV2 and TRBJ2-5; D gene ambiguous. Germline V gene lookup returns CDR1 SNHLY and CDR2 FYNNEI. V lost 1 base, J lost 4 bases, and 13 bases lay in between. This CDR3 is 15 amino acids long. The CDR3 region is CASSEVSRSLETQYF. As DNA, the CDR3 is TGTGCCAGCAGTGAAGTCAGCCGATCCTTAGAGACCCAGTACTTC.

This clonotype came up many times. CDR3 sequence: CASSYVASGTYEQYF. CDR3 coding DNA: TGTGCCAGCAGTTACGTGGCTAGCGGGACCTACGAGCAGTACTTC. This chain uses TRBV6-2 or TRBV6-3 with TRBJ2-7; 9 nucleotides agree with TRBD2. Germline V gives CDR1 MNHEY, CDR2 SVGEGT. The ends lost 2 bases at V and 2 bases at J; junction bases unmatched: 4. This CDR3 has 15 amino acids.